Below are 5 T cell receptor beta chains sequenced from a single sample in a study of regulatory T cells in long-lasting Graves disease (dated by TCRdb to about 2021). The method behind the library was multiplex PCR. TCRdb records Illumina HiSeq 4000 as the sequencer. TCR beta libraries were built with iRepertoire HTBI primers and Arm-PCR amplification of CDR3 regions. TCRdb cleaned the public reads at Q25 with fastp, built clones with MiXCR and kept in-frame beta chains. Each record represents a unique CDR3 protein, reported with the most common genes and DNA among its rows. This sample lists some 500,000 distinct CDR3 sequences; less than 15% were detected once. Roughly a tenth of the sample is in the top ten clones. In the paper's terms, the time point label means: newly diagnosed GD, antithyroid drugs for less than 3 months. RNA was extracted from PBMCs in TRIzol for both TCR sequencing and RNA sequencing.

These data were likewise used in another study, on T cells in Graves' hyperthyroidism and ophthalmopathy.

Sequencing was performed on peripheral blood mononuclear cells (PBMCs), taken at new diagnosis, from a patient treated with antithyroid drugs. The receptors derive from a man aged 25 to 40 with Graves disease. Donor details come from another sample of the same person, matched by shared clones.

This clonotype was counted at least ten times. The chain combines TRBV7-8 with TRBJ2-1, with 7 nucleotides matching TRBD1. V trimming: 6 bases; J trimming: 5 bases; junction bases outside the gene matches: 10. The CDR3 extends over 15 amino acids. Per the germline V gene, CDR1 is SGHVS and CDR2 is FQNEAQ. Here the CDR3 DNA reads TGTGCCAGCAGACGTCACAGGGGTAATAACAATGAGCAGTTCTTC. Its protein is CASRRHRGNNNEQFF.

This clonotype has a count of ten or more. The rearrangement joins TRBV29-1 to TRBJ1-1; D perhaps matches TRBD1 (6 bases). The CDR3 is 12 residues long. Germline CDR1 and CDR2: SQVTM and ANQGSEA. The chain's CDR3 is CRWGPRNTEAFF. CDR3 DNA: TGCAGGTGGGGGCCCCGGAACACTGAAGCTTTCTTT.

This clonotype was observed many times. The chain uses TRBV6-1 and TRBJ1-5, with 7 bases aligning to TRBD1. The CDR3 loop spans 14 amino acids. Germline lookup yields CDR1 MNHNS and CDR2 SASEGT. V shed 6 bases and J 5 bases; nucleotides not matched to a gene: 7. CDR3 residues: CASSFGQADQPQHF. In nucleotides, the CDR3 is TGTGCCAGCAGCTTCGGACAGGCGGATCAGCCCCAGCATTTT.

This clonotype was counted a few times. The V and J genes are TRBV3-1 and TRBJ1-2; 7 positions match TRBD1. J lost 4 bases, V lost 2 bases, and 7 bases had no gene match. The CDR3 covers 15 residues. Germline V gives CDR1 LGHDT, CDR2 YNNKEL (reference sequence). The DNA for the CDR3 is TGTGCCAGCAGCCAACCGACAGGGCTACCCTATGGCTACACCTTC. Translated, it gives CASSQPTGLPYGYTF.

The gene calls are TRBV10-1 and TRBJ2-2; TRBD2 agrees at 8 bases. V dropped 3 bases and J dropped 6; count of bases not matched to a gene: 3. The CDR3 totals 14 residues. The germline gives CDR1 WNHNN, CDR2 SYGVQD (reference sequence). The CDR3: CASSDLAGPGELFF. DNA for the CDR3: TGCGCCAGCAGTGATCTAGCGGGCCCCGGGGAGCTGTTTTTT.